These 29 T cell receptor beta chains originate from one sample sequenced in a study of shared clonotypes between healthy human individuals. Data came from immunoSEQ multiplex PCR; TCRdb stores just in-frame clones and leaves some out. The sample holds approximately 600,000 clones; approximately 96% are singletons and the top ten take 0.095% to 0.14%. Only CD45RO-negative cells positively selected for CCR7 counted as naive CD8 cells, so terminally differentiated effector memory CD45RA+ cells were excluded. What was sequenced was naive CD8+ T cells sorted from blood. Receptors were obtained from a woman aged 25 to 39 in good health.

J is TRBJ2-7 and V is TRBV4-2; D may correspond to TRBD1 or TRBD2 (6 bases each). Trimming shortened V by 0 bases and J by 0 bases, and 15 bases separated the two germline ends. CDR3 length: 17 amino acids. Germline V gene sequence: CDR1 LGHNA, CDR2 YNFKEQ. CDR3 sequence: CASSQEDPGAYSYEQYF. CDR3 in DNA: TGTGCCAGCAGCCAAGAAGACCCGGGGGCGTACTCCTACGAGCAGTACTTC.

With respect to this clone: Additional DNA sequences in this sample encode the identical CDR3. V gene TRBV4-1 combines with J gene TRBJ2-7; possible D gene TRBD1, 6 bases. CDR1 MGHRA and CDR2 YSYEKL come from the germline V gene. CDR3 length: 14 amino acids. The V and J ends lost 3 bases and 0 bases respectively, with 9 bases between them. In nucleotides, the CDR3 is TGCGCCAGCAGCCAGTACAGGGACTCCTACGAGCAGTACTTC. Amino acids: CASSQYRDSYEQYF.

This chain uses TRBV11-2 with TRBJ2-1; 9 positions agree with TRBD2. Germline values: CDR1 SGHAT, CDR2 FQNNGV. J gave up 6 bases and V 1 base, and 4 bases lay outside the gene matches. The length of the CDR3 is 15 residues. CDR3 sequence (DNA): TGTGCCAGCAGCTTAGGGGCGGGAGGGCGCAATGAGCAGTTCTTC. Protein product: CASSLGAGGRNEQFF.

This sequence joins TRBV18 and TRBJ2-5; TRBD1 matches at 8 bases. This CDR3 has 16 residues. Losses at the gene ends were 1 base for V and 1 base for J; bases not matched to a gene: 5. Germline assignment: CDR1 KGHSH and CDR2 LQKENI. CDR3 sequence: CASSPRDRFFQETQYF. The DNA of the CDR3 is TGTGCCAGCTCACCACGGGACAGGTTTTTCCAAGAGACCCAGTACTTC. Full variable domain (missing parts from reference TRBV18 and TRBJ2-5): NAGVMQNPRHLVRRRGQEARLRCSPMKGHSHVYWYRQLPEEGLKFMVYLQKENIIDESGMPKERFSAEFPKEGPSILRIQQVVRGDSAAYFCASSPRDRFFQETQYFGPGTRLLVL.

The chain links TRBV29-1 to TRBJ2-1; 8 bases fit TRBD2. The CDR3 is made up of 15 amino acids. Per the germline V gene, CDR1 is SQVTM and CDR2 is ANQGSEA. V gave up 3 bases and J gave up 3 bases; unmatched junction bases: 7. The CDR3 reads CSVDFPSGLYNEQFF. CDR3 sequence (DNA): TGCAGCGTTGATTTTCCTAGCGGGCTCTACAATGAGCAGTTCTTC.

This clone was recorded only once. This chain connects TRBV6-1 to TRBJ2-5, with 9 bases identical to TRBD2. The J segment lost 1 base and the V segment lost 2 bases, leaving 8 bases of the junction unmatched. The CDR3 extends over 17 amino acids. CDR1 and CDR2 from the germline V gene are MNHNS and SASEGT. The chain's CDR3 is CASSERRLAVGQETQYF. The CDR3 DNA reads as TGTGCCAGCAGTGAACGGAGACTAGCGGTAGGCCAAGAGACCCAGTACTTC.

Here the CDR3 reads CASSGTAMGYTF. CDR3 nucleotide sequence: TGTGCCAGCTCCGGGACAGCCATGGGCTACACCTTC. V and J are TRBV18 and TRBJ1-2; 7 bases match TRBD1. With V trimmed by 6 bases and J by 8 bases, 6 bases remained unmatched. Per germline, CDR1 KGHSH and CDR2 LQKENI. The CDR3 sequence is 12 residues long.

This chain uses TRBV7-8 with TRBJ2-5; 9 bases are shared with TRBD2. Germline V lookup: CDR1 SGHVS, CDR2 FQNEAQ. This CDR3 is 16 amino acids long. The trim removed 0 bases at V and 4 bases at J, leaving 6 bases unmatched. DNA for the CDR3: TGTGCCAGCAGCTTAGCTAGCGGGAGATCGGGAGAGACCCAGTACTTC. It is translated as CASSLASGRSGETQYF.

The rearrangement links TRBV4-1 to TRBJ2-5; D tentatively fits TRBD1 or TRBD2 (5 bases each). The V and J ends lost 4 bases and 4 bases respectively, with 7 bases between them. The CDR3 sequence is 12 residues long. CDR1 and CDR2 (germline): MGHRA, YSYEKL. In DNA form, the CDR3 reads TGCGCCAGCAGCCGGGACGGAGAGACCCAGTACTTC. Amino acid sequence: CASSRDGETQYF.

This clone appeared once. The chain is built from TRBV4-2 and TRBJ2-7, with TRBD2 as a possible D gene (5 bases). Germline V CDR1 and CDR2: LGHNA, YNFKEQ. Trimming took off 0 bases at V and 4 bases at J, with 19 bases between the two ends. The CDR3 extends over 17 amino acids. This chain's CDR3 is CASSQDQRVAGIYEQYF. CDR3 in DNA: TGTGCCAGCAGCCAAGATCAGAGGGTAGCCGGGATATACGAGCAGTACTTC.

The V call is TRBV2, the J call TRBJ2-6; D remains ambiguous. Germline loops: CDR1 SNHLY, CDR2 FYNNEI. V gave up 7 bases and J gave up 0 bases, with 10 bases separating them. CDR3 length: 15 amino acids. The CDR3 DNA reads TGTGCCAGCACTGGACCTAGCTCTGGGGCCAACGTCCTGACTTTC. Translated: CASTGPSSGANVLTF. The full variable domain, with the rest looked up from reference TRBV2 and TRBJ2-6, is EPEVTQTPSHQVTQMGQEVILRCVPISNHLYFYWYRQILGQKVEFLVSFYNNEISEKSEIFDDQFSVERPDGSNFTLKIRSTKLEDSAMYFCASTGPSSGANVLTFGAGSRLTVL.

The CDR3 sequence: CASVLAGGKTDTQYF. In nucleotides, the CDR3 is TGTGCCAGCGTCCTAGCGGGGGGCAAAACAGATACGCAGTATTTT. The J gene is TRBJ2-3, the V gene TRBV5-5; TRBD2 agrees at 11 bases. Losses at the gene ends were 7 bases for V and 3 bases for J; bases not matched to a gene: 7. In germline, CDR1 is SGHKS, CDR2 YYEKEE (reference sequence). The length of the CDR3 is 15 residues.

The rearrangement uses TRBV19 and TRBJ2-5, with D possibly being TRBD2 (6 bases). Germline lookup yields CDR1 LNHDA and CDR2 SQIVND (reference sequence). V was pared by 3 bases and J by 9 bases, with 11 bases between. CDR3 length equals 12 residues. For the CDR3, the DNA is TGTGCCAGTAGTATTCCGGGGGAGGCCCAGTACTTC. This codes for CASSIPGEAQYF.

CDR3 loop: CASSVTGGGSYEQYF. CDR3 bases: TGTGCCAGCAGTGTGACAGGGGGGGGCTCCTACGAGCAGTACTTC. This rearrangement joins TRBV27 to TRBJ2-5; 9 nucleotides match TRBD1. The J call may be wrong; the DNA end is better matched by TRBJ2-7. This CDR3 region has 15 residues. Germline V gene sequence: CDR1 MNHEY, CDR2 SMNVEV (reference sequence).

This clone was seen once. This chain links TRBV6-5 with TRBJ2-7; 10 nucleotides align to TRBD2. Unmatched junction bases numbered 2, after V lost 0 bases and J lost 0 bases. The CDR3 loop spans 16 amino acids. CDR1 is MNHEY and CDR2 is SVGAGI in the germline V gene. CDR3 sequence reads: CASSYSTSGHSYEQYF. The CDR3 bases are TGTGCCAGCAGTTACTCGACTAGCGGGCACTCCTACGAGCAGTACTTC.

CDR3 bases: TGTGCCAGCAGCTGGAGGAGCACAGATACGCAGTATTTT. This sequence encodes CASSWRSTDTQYF. This chain joins TRBV7-2 and TRBJ2-3; TRBD2 might be the D (5 bases). CDR1 and CDR2 (germline): SGHTA, FQGNSA. V lost 4 bases and J lost 0, with 5 bases in between. The CDR3 is 13 residues long.

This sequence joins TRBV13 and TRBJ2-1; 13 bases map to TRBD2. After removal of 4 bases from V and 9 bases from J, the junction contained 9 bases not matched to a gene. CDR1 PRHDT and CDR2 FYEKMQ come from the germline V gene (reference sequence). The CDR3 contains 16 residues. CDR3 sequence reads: CASSSTGTSGTGEQFF. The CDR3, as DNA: TGTGCCAGCAGCTCCACCGGGACTAGCGGGACGGGTGAGCAGTTCTTC.

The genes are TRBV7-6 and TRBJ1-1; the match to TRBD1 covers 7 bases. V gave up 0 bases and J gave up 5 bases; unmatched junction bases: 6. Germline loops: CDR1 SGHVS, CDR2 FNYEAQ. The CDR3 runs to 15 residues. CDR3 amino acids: CASSLAQDRRTEAFF. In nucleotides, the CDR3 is TGTGCCAGCAGCTTAGCTCAGGACAGGCGTACTGAAGCTTTCTTT. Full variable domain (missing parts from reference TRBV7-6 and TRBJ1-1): GAGVSQSPRYKVTKRGQDVALRCDPISGHVSLYWYRQALGQGPEFLTYFNYEAQQDKSGLPNDRFSAERPEGSISTLTIQRTEQRDSAMYRCASSLAQDRRTEAFFGQGTRLTVV.

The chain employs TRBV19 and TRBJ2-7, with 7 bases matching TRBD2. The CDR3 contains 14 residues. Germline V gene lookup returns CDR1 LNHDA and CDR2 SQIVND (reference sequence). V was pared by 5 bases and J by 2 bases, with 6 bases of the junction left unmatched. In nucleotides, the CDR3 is TGTGCCAGTAGTCCGGCTAGCGGTCCCTACGAGCAGTACTTC. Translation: CASSPASGPYEQYF.

CDR3 DNA sequence: TGTGCCAGCAGTTACATCGTACTAGCGGAAAAAGAGACCCAGTACTTC. This translates into CASSYIVLAEKETQYF. V gene TRBV6-6 combines with J gene TRBJ2-5; 8 bases are shared with TRBD2. The junction had 8 bases not matched to a gene; V was cut back by 2 bases and J by 3 bases. Germline CDR1 MNHNY, CDR2 SVGAGI (reference sequence). This CDR3 is built from 16 residues.

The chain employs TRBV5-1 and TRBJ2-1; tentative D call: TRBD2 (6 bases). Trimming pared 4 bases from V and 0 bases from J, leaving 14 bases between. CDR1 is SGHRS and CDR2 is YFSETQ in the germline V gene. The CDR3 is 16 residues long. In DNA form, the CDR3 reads TGCGCCAGCAGCGTGCTAGCGTCCAGCTCCTACAATGAGCAGTTCTTC. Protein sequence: CASSVLASSSYNEQFF.

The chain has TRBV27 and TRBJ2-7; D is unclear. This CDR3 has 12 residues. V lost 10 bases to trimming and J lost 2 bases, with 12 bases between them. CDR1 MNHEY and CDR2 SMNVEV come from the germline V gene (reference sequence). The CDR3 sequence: CATSSTAYEQYF. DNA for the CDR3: TGTGCCACCTCGAGTACAGCCTACGAGCAGTACTTC.

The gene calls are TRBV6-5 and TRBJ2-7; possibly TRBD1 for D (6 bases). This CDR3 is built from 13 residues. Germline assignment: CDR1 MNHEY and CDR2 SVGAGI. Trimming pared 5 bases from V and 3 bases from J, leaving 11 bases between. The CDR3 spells CASSVQGNYEQYF. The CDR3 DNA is TGTGCCAGCAGTGTACAGGGAAACTACGAGCAGTACTTC.

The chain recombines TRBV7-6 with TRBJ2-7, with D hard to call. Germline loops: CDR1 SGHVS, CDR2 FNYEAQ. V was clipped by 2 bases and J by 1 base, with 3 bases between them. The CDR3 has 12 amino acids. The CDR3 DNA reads TGTGCCAGCAGCTTAAATTCCTACGAGCAGTACTTC. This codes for CASSLNSYEQYF.

The CDR3 is CASSVDDAYNEQFF. DNA for the CDR3: TGTGCCAGCAGCGTAGACGACGCCTACAATGAGCAGTTCTTC. The chain links TRBV9 to TRBJ2-1, with D unresolved. This CDR3 contains 14 residues. V lost 0 bases and J lost 2, with 6 bases in between. Germline loops: CDR1 SGDLS, CDR2 YYNGEE.

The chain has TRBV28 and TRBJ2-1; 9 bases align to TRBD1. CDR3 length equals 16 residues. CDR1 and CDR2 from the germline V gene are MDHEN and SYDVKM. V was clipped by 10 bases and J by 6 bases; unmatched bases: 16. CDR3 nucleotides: TGTGCCACCCATTGGAGAAAGGGGACAGGGACCAATGAGCAGTTCTTC. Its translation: CATHWRKGTGTNEQFF. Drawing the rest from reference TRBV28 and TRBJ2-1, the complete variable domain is DVKVTQSSRYLVKRTGEKVFLECVQDMDHENMFWYRQDPGLGLRLIYFSYDVKMKEKGDIPEGYSVSREKKERFSLILESASTNQTSMYLCATHWRKGTGTNEQFFGPGTRLTVL.

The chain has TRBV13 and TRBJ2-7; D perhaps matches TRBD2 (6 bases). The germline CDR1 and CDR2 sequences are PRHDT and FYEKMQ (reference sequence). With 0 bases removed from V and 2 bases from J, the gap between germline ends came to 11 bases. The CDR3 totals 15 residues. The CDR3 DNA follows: TGTGCCAGCAGCTTAGGCCGGGGGAGCGCCTACGAGCAGTACTTC. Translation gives CASSLGRGSAYEQYF.

For the CDR3, the DNA is TGTGCCAGCAGTTTAGCTAGCGGGAGGGGGTACGAGCAGTACTTC. Encoded protein: CASSLASGRGYEQYF. The rearrangement uses TRBV27 and TRBJ2-7, with 12 positions matching TRBD2. Germline V lookup: CDR1 MNHEY, CDR2 SMNVEV (reference sequence). The CDR3 extends over 15 amino acids. V was pared by 2 bases and J by 4 bases, with 3 bases of the junction left unmatched.

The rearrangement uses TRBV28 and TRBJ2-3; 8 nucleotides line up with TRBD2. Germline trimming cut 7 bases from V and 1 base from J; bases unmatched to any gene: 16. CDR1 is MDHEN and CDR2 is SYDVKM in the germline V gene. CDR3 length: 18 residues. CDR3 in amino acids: CASTLGREALRGTDTQYF. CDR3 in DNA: TGTGCCAGCACCCTAGGGCGGGAGGCCTTACGAGGCACAGATACGCAGTATTTT.